Reported below is one T cell receptor (beta chain). The rectum was sampled with one to two pinch biopsies at colonoscopy. The ends were cut back, 3 bases at V and 4 bases at J, with 10 bases in the middle. Germline V gene data show CDR1 as SGHNT and CDR2 as YYREEE (reference sequence). CDR3 size: 13 residues. These data belong to a study of pediatric ulcerative colitis. Using immunoSEQ multiplex PCR, the repertoire was profiled, and TCRdb retains in-frame clones only, with some absent. The sample lists 20,000 to 30,000 clones; roughly 74% were seen once. This chain connects TRBV5-4 to TRBJ2-5; a possible D gene is TRBD1 (6 bases). The TCR comes from a boy between 10 and 17 years old with severe ulcerative colitis. Source material: gut tissue. CDR3 protein: CASSWRGGETQYF. The CDR3 bases are TGTGCCAGCAGCTGGAGAGGGGGAGAGACCCAGTACTTC.